This entry features one T cell receptor (beta chain) sequence. TCRdb's copy holds only in-frame clones and misses some; the assay was immunoSEQ multiplex PCR. The table has around 19,000 clones, more than 70% seen once. This sample was taken from a study of control samples from healthy donors and cancer patients. The CDR3 has 16 residues. The V gene lost 3 bases and the J gene lost 0 bases, with 12 bases spanning the gap. Germline CDR1 and CDR2: SGDLS and YYNGEE. Sequences were obtained from PBMCs. This chain links TRBV9 with TRBJ2-2; D may correspond to TRBD1 or TRBD2 (5 bases each). This TCR was sampled from a woman aged 60-70 years with head and neck cancer. CDR3 nucleotides: TGTGCCAGCAGCGGAGACAGACTAACGAACACCGGGGAGCTGTTTTTT. Translating gives CASSGDRLTNTGELFF.